The TCR beta chain under discussion was sequenced for a study of OX40 agonist ivuxolimab in advanced cancers. The CDR3 loop spans 15 amino acids. Germline CDR1 reads LNHDA; CDR2 reads SQIVND (reference sequence). Germline trimming cut 5 bases from V and 7 bases from J; bases unmatched to any gene: 11. The method was immunoSEQ multiplex PCR; TCRdb's version includes in-frame clones alone and lacks a portion of them. The table has approximately 58,000 clones, more than 75% seen once. Study-wide findings and caveats: Low levels of normalized T-cell clonal expansion also appeared in some nonresponders.

This clone has more than one count but fewer than ten. Its specificity is unknown. The clonotype was recovered from an adult with an advanced solid tumor such as melanoma, head and neck, liver or kidney cancer. The specimen was CD4+ or CD8+ T cells sorted from blood, collected in a trial of the OX40 agonist ivuxolimab. The chain combines TRBV19 with TRBJ1-5, with 7 bases aligning to TRBD1. CDR3 in amino acids: CASSPRPDRAQPQHF. CDR3 nucleotide sequence: TGTGCCAGTAGTCCGAGACCCGACAGGGCGCAGCCCCAGCATTTT.